This T cell receptor beta chain came from a study of blood T cell repertoires in COVID-19. Study as a whole: Spain, Italy and the United States supplied samples that represented acute and convalescent COVID-19. T cells, B-cell-depleted T cells, or PBMCs supplied cDNA or gDNA.

After removal of 3 bases from V and 2 bases from J, the junction contained 7 bases not matched to a gene. Germline-derived CDR1 and CDR2 are SGHNT and YYREEE (reference sequence). This CDR3 is 17 amino acids long. Here immunoSEQ multiplex PCR was the method, and the copy in TCRdb shows in-frame clones only, minus some. The sample lists around 81,000 clones, around 90% seen once, with about 7.3% in the top ten. This sequence joins TRBV5-4 and TRBJ2-6, with TRBD1 matching 8 bases. The specimen sequenced was peripheral blood. This TCR was sampled from a man between 65 and 80 years old with acute or convalescent COVID-19. The CDR3 sequence is CASSSGQGTPGANVLTF. CDR3 nucleotide sequence: TGTGCCAGCAGCTCCGGACAGGGCACCCCTGGGGCCAACGTCCTGACTTTC.